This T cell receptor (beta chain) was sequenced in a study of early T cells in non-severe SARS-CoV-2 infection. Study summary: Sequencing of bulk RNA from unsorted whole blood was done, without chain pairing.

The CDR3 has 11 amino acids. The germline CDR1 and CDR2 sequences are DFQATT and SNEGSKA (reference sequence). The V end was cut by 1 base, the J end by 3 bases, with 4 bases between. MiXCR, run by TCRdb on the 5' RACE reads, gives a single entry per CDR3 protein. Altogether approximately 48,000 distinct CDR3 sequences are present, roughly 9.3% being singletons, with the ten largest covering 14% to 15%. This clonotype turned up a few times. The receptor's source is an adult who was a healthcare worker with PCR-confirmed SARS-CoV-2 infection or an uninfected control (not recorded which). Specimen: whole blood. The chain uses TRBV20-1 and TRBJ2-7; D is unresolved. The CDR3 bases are TGCAGTGCTAGAGTCGACTACGAGCAGTACTTC. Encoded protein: CSARVDYEQYF.